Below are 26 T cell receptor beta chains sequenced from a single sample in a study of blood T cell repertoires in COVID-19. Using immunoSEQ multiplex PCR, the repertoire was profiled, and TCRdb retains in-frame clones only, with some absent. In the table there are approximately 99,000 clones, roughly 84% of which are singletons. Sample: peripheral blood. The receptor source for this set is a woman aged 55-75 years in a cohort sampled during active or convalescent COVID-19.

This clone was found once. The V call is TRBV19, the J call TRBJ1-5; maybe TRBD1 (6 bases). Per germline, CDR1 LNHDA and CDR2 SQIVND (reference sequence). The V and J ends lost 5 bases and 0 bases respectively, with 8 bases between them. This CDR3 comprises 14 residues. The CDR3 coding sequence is TGTGCCAGTAGTGGACAGTATAGCAATCAGCCCCAGCATTTT. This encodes CASSGQYSNQPQHF.

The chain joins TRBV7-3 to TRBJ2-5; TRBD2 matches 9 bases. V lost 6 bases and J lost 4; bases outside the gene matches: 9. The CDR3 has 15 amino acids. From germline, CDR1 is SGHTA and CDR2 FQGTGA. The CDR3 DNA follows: TGTGCCAGCAGGGCGGGACTAGCCCCTTCAGAGACCCAGTACTTC. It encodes CASRAGLAPSETQYF.

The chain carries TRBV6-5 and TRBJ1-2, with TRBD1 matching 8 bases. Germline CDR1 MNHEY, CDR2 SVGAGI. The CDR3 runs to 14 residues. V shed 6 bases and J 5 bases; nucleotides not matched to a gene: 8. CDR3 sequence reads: CASRTSTGVYGYTF. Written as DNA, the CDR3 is TGTGCCAGCAGAACTTCGACAGGGGTTTATGGCTACACCTTC.

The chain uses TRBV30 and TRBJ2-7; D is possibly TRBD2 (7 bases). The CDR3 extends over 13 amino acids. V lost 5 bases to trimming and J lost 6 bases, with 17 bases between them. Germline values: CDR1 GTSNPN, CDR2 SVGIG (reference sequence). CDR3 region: CAWAMAGASEQYF. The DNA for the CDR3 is TGTGCCTGGGCCATGGCGGGGGCGTCCGAGCAGTACTTC.

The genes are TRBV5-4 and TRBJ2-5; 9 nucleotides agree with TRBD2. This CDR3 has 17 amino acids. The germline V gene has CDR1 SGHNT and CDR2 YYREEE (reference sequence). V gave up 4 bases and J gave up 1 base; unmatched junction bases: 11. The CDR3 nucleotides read TGTGCCAGCAGCCAACAGGCGGGGGGGCCCACCCAAGAGACCCAGTACTTC. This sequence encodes CASSQQAGGPTQETQYF.

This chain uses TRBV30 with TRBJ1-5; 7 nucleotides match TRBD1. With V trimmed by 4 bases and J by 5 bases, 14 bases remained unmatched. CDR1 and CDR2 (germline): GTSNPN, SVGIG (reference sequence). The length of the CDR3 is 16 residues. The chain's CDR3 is CAWTRPRDSEYQPQHF. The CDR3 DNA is TGTGCCTGGACCCGACCCCGGGACAGTGAATATCAGCCCCAGCATTTT.

CDR3 DNA sequence: TGTGCCAGCCACGGGTACCCGAGGGAAGCTTTCTTT. As protein: CASHGYPREAFF. The gene calls are TRBV12-3 or TRBV12-4 and TRBJ1-1; no firm D call. V lost 8 bases, J lost 8 bases, and 15 bases lay in between. The CDR3 is 12 residues long.

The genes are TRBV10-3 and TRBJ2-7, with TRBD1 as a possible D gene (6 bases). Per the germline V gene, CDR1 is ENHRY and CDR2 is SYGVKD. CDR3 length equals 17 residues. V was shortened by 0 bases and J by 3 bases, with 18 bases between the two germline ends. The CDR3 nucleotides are TGTGCCATCAGTGAGTCGCTTACAGGGACCCTGGGCTACGAGCAGTACTTC. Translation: CAISESLTGTLGYEQYF.

Here the CDR3 DNA reads TGTGCCAGCAGCCCGGGACTAGCGGGAGTCACAGATACGCAGTATTTT. It specifies CASSPGLAGVTDTQYF. V is TRBV7-6 and J is TRBJ2-3; 14 nucleotides match TRBD2. The germline V gene has CDR1 SGHVS and CDR2 FNYEAQ. Trimming cost V 5 bases and J 2 bases; bases outside gene matches: 3. The CDR3 is made up of 16 amino acids.

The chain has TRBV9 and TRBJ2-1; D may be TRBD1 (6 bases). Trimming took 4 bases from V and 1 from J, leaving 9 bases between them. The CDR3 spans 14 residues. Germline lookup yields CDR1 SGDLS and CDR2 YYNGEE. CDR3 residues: CASSLTGSYNEQFF. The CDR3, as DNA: TGTGCCAGCAGCCTAACAGGGTCCTACAATGAGCAGTTCTTC.

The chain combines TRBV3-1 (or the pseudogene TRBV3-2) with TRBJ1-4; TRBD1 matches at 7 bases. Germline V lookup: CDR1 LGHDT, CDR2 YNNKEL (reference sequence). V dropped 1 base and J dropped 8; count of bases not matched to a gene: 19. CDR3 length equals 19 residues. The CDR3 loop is CASSQVRRGSQGSGEKLFF. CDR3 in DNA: TGTGCCAGCAGCCAAGTCAGGAGGGGTTCACAGGGGTCTGGCGAAAAACTGTTTTTT.

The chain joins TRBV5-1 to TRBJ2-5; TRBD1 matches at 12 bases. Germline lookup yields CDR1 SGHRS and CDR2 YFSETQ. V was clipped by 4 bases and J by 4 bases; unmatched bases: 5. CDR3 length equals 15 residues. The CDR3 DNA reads TGCGCCAGCAGCGAGGGGACAGGGGGCGGAGAGACCCAGTACTTC. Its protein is CASSEGTGGGETQYF.

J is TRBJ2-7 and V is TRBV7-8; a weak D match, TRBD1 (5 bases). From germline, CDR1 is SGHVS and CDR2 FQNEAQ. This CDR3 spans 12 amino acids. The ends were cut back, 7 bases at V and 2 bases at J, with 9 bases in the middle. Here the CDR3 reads CASNRIPYEQYF. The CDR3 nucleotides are TGTGCCAGCAACAGGATCCCCTACGAGCAGTACTTC.

The CDR3 nucleotides are TGTGCCTCCACGACAGGGGGGCCCCTATTGAACACTGAAGCTTTCTTT. As protein: CASTTGGPLLNTEAFF. The V and J genes are TRBV19 and TRBJ1-1; 9 bases are shared with TRBD1. The junction had 13 bases not matched to a gene; V was cut back by 11 bases and J by 0 bases. Germline V gene sequence: CDR1 LNHDA, CDR2 SQIVND (reference sequence). This CDR3 is built from 16 residues.

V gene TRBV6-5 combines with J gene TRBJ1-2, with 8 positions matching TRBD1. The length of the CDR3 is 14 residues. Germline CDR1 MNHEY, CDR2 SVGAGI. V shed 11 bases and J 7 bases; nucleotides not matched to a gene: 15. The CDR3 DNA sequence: TGTGCCTCCGGGGTGGGCAGGGGGCTGGTTGGCTACACCTTC. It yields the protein CASGVGRGLVGYTF.

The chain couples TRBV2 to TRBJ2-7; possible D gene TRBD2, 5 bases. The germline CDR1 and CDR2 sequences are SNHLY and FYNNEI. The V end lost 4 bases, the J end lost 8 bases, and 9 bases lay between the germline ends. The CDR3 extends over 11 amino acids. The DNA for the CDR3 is TGTGCCAGCAGTGTTGGGAGAAAGCAGTACTTC. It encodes CASSVGRKQYF. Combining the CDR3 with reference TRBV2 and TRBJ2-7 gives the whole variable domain EPEVTQTPSHQVTQMGQEVILRCVPISNHLYFYWYRQILGQKVEFLVSFYNNEISEKSEIFDDQFSVERPDGSNFTLKIRSTKLEDSAMYFCASSVGRKQYFGPGTRLTVT.

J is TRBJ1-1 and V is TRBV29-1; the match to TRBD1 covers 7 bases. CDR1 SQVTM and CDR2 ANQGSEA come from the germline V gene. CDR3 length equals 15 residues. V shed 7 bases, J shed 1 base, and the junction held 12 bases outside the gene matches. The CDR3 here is CSASDRRWQNTEAFF. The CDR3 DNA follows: TGCAGCGCCTCGGACAGGCGCTGGCAGAACACTGAAGCTTTCTTT.

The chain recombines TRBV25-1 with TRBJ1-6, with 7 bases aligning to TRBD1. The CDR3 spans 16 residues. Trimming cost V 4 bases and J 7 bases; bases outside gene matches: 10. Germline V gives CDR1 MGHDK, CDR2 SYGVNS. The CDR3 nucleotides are TGTGCCAGCAGTGGTATACAGGGGACGGCAAATTCACCCCTCCACTTT. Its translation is CASSGIQGTANSPLHF.

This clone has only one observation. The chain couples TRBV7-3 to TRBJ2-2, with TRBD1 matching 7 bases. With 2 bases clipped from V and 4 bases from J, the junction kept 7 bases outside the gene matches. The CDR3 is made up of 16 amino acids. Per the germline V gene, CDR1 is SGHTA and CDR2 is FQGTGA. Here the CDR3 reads CASSLRGGLVTGELFF. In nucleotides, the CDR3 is TGTGCCAGCAGCTTACGAGGGGGCCTGGTCACCGGGGAGCTGTTTTTT.

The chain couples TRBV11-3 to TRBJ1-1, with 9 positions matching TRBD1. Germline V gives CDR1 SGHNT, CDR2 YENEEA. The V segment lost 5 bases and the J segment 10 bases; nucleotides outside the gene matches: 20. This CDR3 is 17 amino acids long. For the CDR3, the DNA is TGTGCCAGCAGCCCCCCTCCCCGGGACAGGGCCTCTTTTAGAGCTTTCTTT. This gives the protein CASSPPPRDRASFRAFF.

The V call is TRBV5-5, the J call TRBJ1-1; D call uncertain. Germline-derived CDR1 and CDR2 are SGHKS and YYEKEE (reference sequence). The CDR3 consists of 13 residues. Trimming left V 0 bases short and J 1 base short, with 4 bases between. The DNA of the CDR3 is TGTGCCAGCAGCTTGGCCAGGAACACTGAAGCTTTCTTT. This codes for CASSLARNTEAFF.

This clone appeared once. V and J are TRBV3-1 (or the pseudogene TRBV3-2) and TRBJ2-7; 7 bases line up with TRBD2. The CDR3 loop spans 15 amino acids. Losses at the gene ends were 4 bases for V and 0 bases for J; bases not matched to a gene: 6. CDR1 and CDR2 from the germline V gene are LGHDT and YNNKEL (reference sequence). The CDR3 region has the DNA TGTGCCAGCAGCCCCCTCCGCGGGAGCTCCTACGAGCAGTACTTC. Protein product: CASSPLRGSSYEQYF.

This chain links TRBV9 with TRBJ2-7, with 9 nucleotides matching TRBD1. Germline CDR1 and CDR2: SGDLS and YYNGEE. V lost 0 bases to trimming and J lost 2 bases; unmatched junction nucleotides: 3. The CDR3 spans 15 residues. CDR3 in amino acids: CASSVGGTGTYEQYF. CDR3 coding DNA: TGTGCCAGCAGCGTAGGTGGGACAGGGACCTACGAGCAGTACTTC.

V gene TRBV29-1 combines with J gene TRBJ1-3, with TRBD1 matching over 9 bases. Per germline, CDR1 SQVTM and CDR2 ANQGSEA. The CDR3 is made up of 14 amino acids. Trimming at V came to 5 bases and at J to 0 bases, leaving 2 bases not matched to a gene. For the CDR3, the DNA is TGCAGCGTTCGGGGACAGGGCTCTGGAAACACCATATATTTT. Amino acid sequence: CSVRGQGSGNTIYF.

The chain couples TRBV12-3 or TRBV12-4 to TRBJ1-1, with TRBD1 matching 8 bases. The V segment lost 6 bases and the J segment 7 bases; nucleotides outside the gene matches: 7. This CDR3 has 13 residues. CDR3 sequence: CASREQGVNEAFF. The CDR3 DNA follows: TGTGCCAGCAGGGAACAGGGGGTGAATGAAGCTTTCTTT.

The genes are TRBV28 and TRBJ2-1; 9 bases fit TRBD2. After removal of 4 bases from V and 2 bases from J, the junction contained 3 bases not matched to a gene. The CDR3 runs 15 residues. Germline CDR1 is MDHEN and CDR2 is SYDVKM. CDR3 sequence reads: CASSSIAGAYNEQFF. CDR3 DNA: TGTGCCAGCAGTTCCATAGCGGGAGCCTACAATGAGCAGTTCTTC.